The present T cell receptor beta chain was sequenced within a study of breast tumors, draining lymph nodes, adjacent tissues. Study-level results: Luminal-like breast cancer showed significantly greater tumor-nontumor repertoire similarity than basal-like breast cancer did. Compared with lymph nodes, tumors were less diverse; compared with nontumor tissue, more.

CDR1 and CDR2 from the germline V gene are SNHLY and FYNNEI. The V and J ends lost 7 bases and 1 base, in that order; junction bases with no gene match: 5. The CDR3 has 14 residues. MiXCR, applied by TCRdb to the multiplex PCR reads, yields one record per CDR3 protein. The table lists around 250,000 distinct CDR3 sequences, nearly 35% of them singletons. Axillary draining lymph nodes of breast cancer patients supplied the node samples. This clonotype showed up many times. Antigen specificity is unknown. The source is a female donor with breast cancer. Some clones in this sample may be carry-over from other donors' samples. This sequence joins TRBV2 and TRBJ2-3, with 7 nucleotides matching TRBD1. Source material: axillary lymph node tissue. CDR3 bases: TGTGCCAGCACCAGACAGGGTGGCACAGATACGCAGTATTTT. Its translation: CASTRQGGTDTQYF.